The 23 T cell receptor beta chains below all came from one sample that was sequenced in a study of shared clonotypes between healthy human individuals. TCRdb's table, derived via immunoSEQ multiplex PCR, lists solely in-frame clones and lacks some. The sample includes 400,000 to 600,000 clones, about 80% of them seen just once. The sequencing sample was made of PBMCs. The receptors derive from a woman in her thirties or forties in good health. Some clones in this sample may be carry-over from other donors' samples.

Note on this clone: A far larger clone is one base from this, pointing to a likely read error. This sample also contains other DNA sequences that code for the same CDR3. The chain employs TRBV28 and TRBJ2-3; D is ambiguous. Germline V gives CDR1 MDHEN, CDR2 SYDVKM. There are 14 residues in the CDR3. CDR3 residues: CASSPPWAADTQYF. The CDR3 DNA reads TGTGCCAGCAGTCCACCCTGGGCGGCAGATACTCAGTATTTT.

With regard to this clone: Other DNA sequences of this sample code for an identical CDR3. This chain joins TRBV7-3 and TRBJ2-3; TRBD1 is a possible D gene (5 bases). Germline V gene lookup returns CDR1 SGHTA and CDR2 FQGTGA. The ends were cut back, 5 bases at V and 2 bases at J, with 8 bases in the middle. The CDR3 totals 13 residues. Written as DNA, the CDR3 is TGTGCCAGCAGCGGACATTCCACAGATACGCAGTATTTT. The encoded protein is CASSGHSTDTQYF. Together with reference TRBV7-3 and TRBJ2-3, the CDR3 gives the full variable domain: GAGVSQTPSNKVTEKGKYVELRCDPISGHTALYWYRQSLGQGPEFLIYFQGTGAADDSGLPNDRFFAVRPEGSVSTLKIQRTERGDSAVYLCASSGHSTDTQYFGPGTRLTVL.

This clone was observed once. This sample also contains other DNA sequences that code for the same CDR3. This chain uses TRBV7-2 with TRBJ1-4, with D hard to call. Germline-derived CDR1 and CDR2 are SGHTA and FQGNSA. V was shortened by 0 bases and J by 2 bases, with 4 bases between the two germline ends. The CDR3 totals 14 residues. CDR3 loop: CASSLAGTNEKLFF. The CDR3 bases are TGTGCCAGCAGCTTAGCTGGCACTAATGAAAAACTGTTTTTT.

This clone was recorded at least ten times. The chain carries TRBV9 and TRBJ1-4, with D unclear. The ends were cut back, 3 bases at V and 5 bases at J, with 14 bases in the middle. Looked up from germline, CDR1 is SGDLS and CDR2 is YYNGEE. The CDR3 is 15 residues long. CDR3 sequence: CASSGGGRRNEKLFF. In nucleotides, the CDR3 is TGTGCCAGCAGCGGAGGAGGCAGACGGAATGAAAAACTGTTTTTT.

This clone was counted a single time. The chain is built from TRBV5-1 and TRBJ2-5; 7 positions match TRBD1. The end of the DNA fits TRBJ2-7 better, so the J call may be wrong. The CDR3 is made up of 14 amino acids. Germline-derived CDR1 and CDR2 are SGHRS and YFSETQ. CDR3 nucleotide sequence: TGCGCCAGCAGCTCGGACAGGCTCCCCTACGAGCAGTACTTC. Translating gives CASSSDRLPYEQYF.

The chain has TRBV7-9 and TRBJ2-2, with D tentatively TRBD1 or TRBD2 (5 bases each). The CDR3 is 14 residues long. Trimming left V 10 bases short and J 1 base short, with 13 bases between. Per the germline V gene, CDR1 is SEHNR and CDR2 is FQNEAQ (reference sequence). The CDR3 spells CAIRGGENTGELFF. CDR3 sequence (DNA): TGTGCCATACGGGGCGGAGAGAACACCGGGGAGCTGTTTTTT.

This rearrangement joins TRBV5-1 to TRBJ1-1; D is undetermined. The CDR3 extends over 13 amino acids. CDR1 is SGHRS, CDR2 YFSETQ, per germline. Trimming removed 3 bases at V and 5 bases at J, with 11 bases between. The CDR3 here is CASSWGGRTEAFF. For the CDR3, the DNA is TGCGCCAGCAGCTGGGGAGGGCGGACTGAAGCTTTCTTT.

The chain uses TRBV29-1 and TRBJ2-3; 11 nucleotides align to TRBD2. The CDR3 sequence is 15 residues long. J gave up 2 bases and V 6 bases, and 7 bases lay outside the gene matches. Looked up from germline, CDR1 is SQVTM and CDR2 is ANQGSEA. The CDR3 DNA reads TGCAGCGTCATGACTAGCGGGATTTACACAGATACGCAGTATTTT. As protein: CSVMTSGIYTDTQYF.

The genes are TRBV5-4 and TRBJ1-2, with D uncertain. The CDR3 extends over 14 amino acids. V lost 6 bases to trimming and J lost 4 bases, with 16 bases between them. Germline V gene lookup returns CDR1 SGHNT and CDR2 YYREEE (reference sequence). This CDR3 is CASTGGRASYGYTF. The DNA for the CDR3 is TGTGCCAGCACCGGCGGGAGGGCTAGCTATGGCTACACCTTC.

The sample holds one count of this clone. This chain uses TRBV11-2 with TRBJ2-7; either TRBD1 or TRBD2 may supply D (7 bases each). Germline assignment: CDR1 SGHAT and CDR2 FQNNGV. Trimming took 6 bases from V and 2 from J, leaving 20 bases between them. The CDR3 has 16 residues. CDR3 in DNA: TGTGCCAGCAGGAAAGCGGGGACAGCGACACCCTACGAGCAGTACTTC. Translation gives CASRKAGTATPYEQYF.

The rearrangement links TRBV4-3 to TRBJ2-2; D is unclear. Germline V gene sequence: CDR1 LGHNA, CDR2 YSLEER. This CDR3 comprises 16 residues. V was clipped by 0 bases and J by 6 bases, with 14 bases between them. The CDR3 here is CASSQDLGKRPGELFF. DNA of the CDR3: TGCGCCAGCAGCCAAGATCTGGGGAAGCGCCCCGGGGAGCTGTTTTTT.

The V and J genes are TRBV5-4 and TRBJ1-1, with no clear D. Between the trimmed V and J ends, which lost 0 bases and 2 bases, there was a span of 11 bases. The germline V gene encodes CDR1 SGHNT and CDR2 YYREEE (reference sequence). The CDR3 loop spans 15 amino acids. This CDR3 reads CASSLAETTNTEAFF. The CDR3 DNA reads TGTGCCAGCAGCTTGGCCGAGACAACCAACACTGAAGCTTTCTTT.

This sequence joins TRBV7-3 and TRBJ2-2, with D perhaps TRBD1 (6 bases). The CDR3 totals 14 residues. The V end lost 6 bases, the J end lost 5 bases, and 13 bases lay between the germline ends. The germline CDR1 and CDR2 sequences are SGHTA and FQGTGA. CDR3 region: CASRGPDSTGELFF. CDR3 sequence (DNA): TGTGCCAGCAGAGGCCCGGACAGTACCGGGGAGCTGTTTTTT.

This clone was seen at least ten times. This chain connects TRBV6-1 to TRBJ2-2; TRBD2 is a possible D gene (6 bases). Germline lookup yields CDR1 MNHNS and CDR2 SASEGT. The CDR3 has 14 residues. V was clipped by 5 bases and J by 6 bases, with 13 bases between them. CDR3 DNA: TGTGCCAGCAGTCGAACGGGGGAATCCGGGGAGCTGTTTTTT. This encodes CASSRTGESGELFF.

This clone was recorded a few times. This chain links TRBV18 with TRBJ1-1; D gene unclear. CDR3 length equals 14 residues. Germline lookup yields CDR1 KGHSH and CDR2 LQKENI. V was trimmed by 5 bases and J by 0 bases, leaving 10 bases between them. This CDR3 reads CASSERNLNTEAFF. The CDR3, as DNA: TGTGCCAGCTCAGAACGTAACCTGAACACTGAAGCTTTCTTT. Based on the CDR3 plus reference TRBV18 and TRBJ1-1, the full variable domain is NAGVMQNPRHLVRRRGQEARLRCSPMKGHSHVYWYRQLPEEGLKFMVYLQKENIIDESGMPKERFSAEFPKEGPSILRIQQVVRGDSAAYFCASSERNLNTEAFFGQGTRLTVV.

The chain uses TRBV11-2 and TRBJ2-7; 8 nucleotides align to TRBD1. The CDR3 extends over 14 amino acids. Germline V CDR1 and CDR2: SGHAT, FQNNGV. Trimming removed 5 bases from V and 2 bases from J; junction bases left unmatched: 5. The CDR3 region is CASSMTGVTYEQYF. CDR3 DNA sequence: TGTGCCAGCAGCATGACAGGGGTTACCTACGAGCAGTACTTC.

V usage is TRBV7-2 and J usage is TRBJ2-5; TRBD2 is a possible D gene (6 bases). Germline loops: CDR1 SGHTA, CDR2 FQGNSA. This CDR3 contains 15 residues. V gave up 1 base and J gave up 3 bases, with 12 bases separating them. Here the CDR3 DNA reads TGTGCCAGCAGCTTAGGGTCATCGGGGGAAGAGACCCAGTACTTC. Translating gives CASSLGSSGEETQYF.

Note on this clone: With a much larger clone just one base away, this may be a read error. The chain combines TRBV4-1 with TRBJ1-2, with a tentative D call TRBD1 (5 bases). CDR1 is MGHRA, CDR2 YSYEKL, per germline. The ends were cut back, 1 base at V and 4 bases at J, with 19 bases in the middle. This CDR3 contains 17 residues. In DNA form, the CDR3 reads TGCGCCAGCAGCCAAGCCCCGGGGCAGGGAACTAGCTATGGCTACACCTTC. It yields the protein CASSQAPGQGTSYGYTF.

The chain combines TRBV7-3 with TRBJ1-1, with D possibly being TRBD1 (5 bases). Germline CDR1 is SGHTA and CDR2 is FQGTGA. The CDR3 consists of 15 residues. Trimming shortened V by 0 bases and J by 5 bases, and 13 bases separated the two germline ends. The CDR3 DNA reads as TGTGCCAGCAGCTTAACAGCGGGCCGGGGGACTGAAGCTTTCTTT. Amino acids: CASSLTAGRGTEAFF.

The chain links TRBV5-1 to TRBJ2-5; tentatively, D is TRBD2 (5 bases). This CDR3 has 16 amino acids. Germline V lookup: CDR1 SGHRS, CDR2 YFSETQ. Trimming cost V 2 bases and J 5 bases, with 19 bases left between them. CDR3 coding DNA: TGCGCCAGCAGCTTTGGGCCCACTAGTGGTTCGGAGACCCAGTACTTC. This gives the protein CASSFGPTSGSETQYF.

The chain carries TRBV29-1 and TRBJ2-7; 7 bases map to TRBD2. The CDR3 contains 12 residues. Germline CDR1 reads SQVTM; CDR2 reads ANQGSEA. Losses at the gene ends were 3 bases for V and 2 bases for J; bases not matched to a gene: 1. CDR3 protein: CSVEGTTYEQYF. DNA for the CDR3: TGCAGCGTTGAGGGGACTACCTACGAGCAGTACTTC.

This clone has only one observation. The chain couples TRBV5-5 to TRBJ1-2; 7 positions agree with TRBD1. V dropped 2 bases and J dropped 8; count of bases not matched to a gene: 3. The CDR3 runs 12 residues. Germline lookup yields CDR1 SGHKS and CDR2 YYEKEE (reference sequence). DNA of the CDR3: TGTGCCAGCAGCTTTCAGGGGGGCGGCTACACCTTC. The encoded protein is CASSFQGGGYTF.

The chain has TRBV5-6 and TRBJ2-3, with TRBD2 identical over 13 bases. Per germline, CDR1 SGHDT and CDR2 YYEEEE. Germline trimming cut 4 bases from V and 0 bases from J; bases unmatched to any gene: 11. CDR3 length: 19 amino acids. This chain's CDR3 is CASSGDRGLAGRSTDTQYF. DNA of the CDR3: TGTGCCAGCAGCGGAGACAGGGGACTAGCGGGAAGAAGCACAGATACGCAGTATTTT.